These 23 T cell receptor beta chains came from one sample sequenced in a study of blood T cell repertoires in COVID-19. The repertoire was sequenced with immunoSEQ multiplex PCR; TCRdb's copy has only in-frame clones and lacks some. The sample includes 250,000 to 350,000 clones, roughly 88% of them seen just once. The sequenced material came from peripheral blood. These receptors were taken from a woman aged 45 to 65 with active or convalescent COVID-19.

The chain couples TRBV14 to TRBJ2-7, with D perhaps TRBD2 (6 bases). CDR3 length: 15 amino acids. Per germline, CDR1 SGHDN and CDR2 FVKESK. Between the trimmed V and J ends, which lost 2 bases and 2 bases, there was a span of 13 bases. The CDR3 is CASSQSSGAAYEQYF. CDR3 bases: TGTGCCAGCAGCCAAAGTAGCGGAGCCGCCTACGAGCAGTACTTC.

The V call is TRBV27, the J call TRBJ1-1; TRBD1 matches at 7 bases. The CDR3 is 15 residues long. Germline lookup yields CDR1 MNHEY and CDR2 SMNVEV (reference sequence). The V segment lost 2 bases and the J segment 0 bases; nucleotides outside the gene matches: 3. The CDR3 DNA is TGTGCCAGCAGTTTAAGGACAGGACTGAACACTGAAGCTTTCTTT. Translation: CASSLRTGLNTEAFF.

The gene calls are TRBV2 and TRBJ2-7; a possible D gene is TRBD2 (6 bases). Germline-derived CDR1 and CDR2 are SNHLY and FYNNEI. Trimming cost V 6 bases and J 9 bases, with 21 bases left between them. The CDR3 has 14 amino acids. DNA for the CDR3: TGTGCCAGCAGCCGGGACGGAGGCCGACTAGGGCAGTACTTC. Translation: CASSRDGGRLGQYF.

The count of this clone is one. The chain carries TRBV6-1 and TRBJ2-5; possible D gene TRBD1, 6 bases. The germline V and J ends were trimmed by 2 bases and 4 bases, with 20 bases remaining between them. The CDR3 runs to 17 residues. In germline, CDR1 is MNHNS, CDR2 SASEGT. This CDR3 reads CASSEFGTFGSRETQYF. The CDR3 bases are TGTGCCAGCAGTGAATTTGGGACATTCGGCTCAAGAGAGACCCAGTACTTC.

CDR3 DNA: TGTGCCACCAGTGACCCCCCGGGGACAGGGGTCGAGCAGTTCTTC. The encoded protein is CATSDPPGTGVEQFF. The chain couples TRBV24-1 to TRBJ2-1, with TRBD1 matching 10 bases. This CDR3 has 15 amino acids. CDR1 is KGHDR, CDR2 SFDVKD, per germline. Trimming at V came to 4 bases and at J to 10 bases, leaving 9 bases not matched to a gene.

The genes are TRBV6-5 and TRBJ1-2; 10 bases map to TRBD1. CDR1 and CDR2 from the germline V gene are MNHEY and SVGAGI. The junction had 6 bases not matched to a gene; V was cut back by 7 bases and J by 7 bases. The CDR3 contains 13 residues. The CDR3 nucleotides read TGTGCCAGCACCGTGACAGGGGGCGGTGGCTACACCTTC. Translating it yields CASTVTGGGGYTF.

The chain has TRBV6-2 or TRBV6-3 and TRBJ2-1; D might be TRBD2 (6 bases). This CDR3 spans 17 amino acids. Germline CDR1 MNHEY, CDR2 SVGEGT. Trimming removed 0 bases at V and 0 bases at J, with 12 bases between. This CDR3 is CASSYSWGVSSYNEQFF. CDR3 nucleotides: TGTGCCAGCAGTTACTCCTGGGGGGTGAGCTCCTACAATGAGCAGTTCTTC.

The gene calls are TRBV19 and TRBJ1-6; D perhaps matches TRBD1 (6 bases). Germline values: CDR1 LNHDA, CDR2 SQIVND (reference sequence). CDR3 length equals 15 residues. The germline V and J ends were trimmed by 3 bases and 6 bases, with 12 bases remaining between them. In DNA form, the CDR3 reads TGTGCCAGTAGTATTCAGGGGATCGGTAATTCACCCCTCCACTTT. As protein: CASSIQGIGNSPLHF.

The V call is TRBV5-1, the J call TRBJ2-1, with TRBD2 identical over 9 bases. Germline values: CDR1 SGHRS, CDR2 YFSETQ. CDR3 size: 14 residues. V dropped 4 bases and J dropped 6; count of bases not matched to a gene: 5. The CDR3 coding sequence is TGCGCCAGCAGCGTTCTAGCGGGGCCCAATGAGCAGTTCTTC. Amino acid sequence: CASSVLAGPNEQFF.

The genes are TRBV6-5 and TRBJ2-7; TRBD2 is a possible D gene (5 bases). This CDR3 has 13 amino acids. Per germline, CDR1 MNHEY and CDR2 SVGAGI. V was cut by 11 bases and J by 6 bases, with 20 bases left in between. For the CDR3, the DNA is TGTGCCGCGGGCAGGACGGTCTCGGGCGAGCAGTACTTC. It is translated as CAAGRTVSGEQYF.

A note on this clone: Other DNA sequences in the same sample also yield this CDR3. The chain is built from TRBV9 and TRBJ2-1, with TRBD1 as a possible D gene (6 bases). There are 15 residues in the CDR3. Germline V CDR1 and CDR2: SGDLS, YYNGEE. V lost 0 bases and J 0 bases, leaving 7 bases between the germline ends. CDR3 bases: TGTGCCAGCAGCGTAGGGGGGCTCTCCTACAATGAGCAGTTCTTC. Translating it yields CASSVGGLSYNEQFF.

The gene calls are TRBV4-1 and TRBJ1-1, with D perhaps TRBD1 (6 bases). This CDR3 has 15 amino acids. The V and J ends lost 5 bases and 1 base respectively, with 14 bases between them. Germline values: CDR1 MGHRA, CDR2 YSYEKL. CDR3 in amino acids: CASSERDIQNTEAFF. CDR3 nucleotides: TGCGCCAGCAGCGAGCGGGACATACAGAACACTGAAGCTTTCTTT.

The chain recombines TRBV9 with TRBJ1-1; D is possibly TRBD1 (6 bases). This CDR3 comprises 15 residues. Trimming shortened V by 0 bases and J by 3 bases, and 12 bases separated the two germline ends. Germline V gene lookup returns CDR1 SGDLS and CDR2 YYNGEE. The CDR3 region has the DNA TGTGCCAGCAGCGTAGGCCTAGGGGGGGACACTGAAGCTTTCTTT. This translates into CASSVGLGGDTEAFF.

This clone was counted once. V gene TRBV28 combines with J gene TRBJ1-2, with 8 nucleotides matching TRBD1. Germline V CDR1 and CDR2: MDHEN, SYDVKM. CDR3 size: 14 residues. With V trimmed by 5 bases and J by 5 bases, 7 bases remained unmatched. The CDR3 here is CASSRGQGQYGYTF. CDR3 coding DNA: TGTGCCAGCAGTCGTGGACAGGGCCAATATGGCTACACCTTC.

V is TRBV6-1 and J is TRBJ1-4; TRBD1 is a possible D gene (5 bases). The V and J ends lost 1 base and 5 bases respectively, with 11 bases between them. This CDR3 comprises 15 residues. Per germline, CDR1 MNHNS and CDR2 SASEGT. CDR3 coding DNA: TGTGCCAGCAGTGAAGTGGGAGGGACCAATGAAAAACTGTTTTTT. Its protein product is CASSEVGGTNEKLFF.

V gene TRBV6-5 combines with J gene TRBJ1-4; 11 nucleotides agree with TRBD1. The J segment lost 7 bases and the V segment lost 5 bases, leaving 6 bases of the junction unmatched. The V gene's germline CDR1 is MNHEY and CDR2 SVGAGI. This CDR3 is built from 15 residues. The CDR3 DNA reads as TGTGCCAGCAGTACCGGGACAGGGGGAGCTGAAAAACTGTTTTTT. Amino acids: CASSTGTGGAEKLFF.

V and J are TRBV30 and TRBJ2-5; possibly TRBD1 for D (6 bases). V was pared by 4 bases and J by 5 bases, with 17 bases between. The CDR3 has 14 residues. CDR1 GTSNPN and CDR2 SVGIG come from the germline V gene (reference sequence). The CDR3 here is CAWTPQGRGETQYF. The CDR3 coding sequence is TGTGCCTGGACCCCCCAGGGGCGCGGGGAGACCCAGTACTTC.

V gene TRBV14 combines with J gene TRBJ1-2; 7 bases are shared with TRBD1. This CDR3 comprises 14 residues. With 1 base clipped from V and 7 bases from J, the junction kept 6 bases outside the gene matches. Germline V CDR1 and CDR2: SGHDN, FVKESK. DNA for the CDR3: TGTGCCAGCAGCCAAGGCAACAGGGGTTTTGGCTACACCTTC. Translated: CASSQGNRGFGYTF.

This clone showed up many times. CDR3 bases: TGTGCCAGCAGCTTTACAGGGGGTCACACTGAAGCTTTCTTT. This codes for CASSFTGGHTEAFF. The rearrangement links TRBV7-9 to TRBJ1-1; 8 bases map to TRBD1. Germline CDR1 reads SEHNR; CDR2 reads FQNEAQ (reference sequence). The V and J ends lost 3 bases and 3 bases, in that order; junction bases with no gene match: 3. This CDR3 region has 14 residues. The variable domain in full, completed from reference TRBV7-9 and TRBJ1-1, reads DTGVSQNPRHKITKRGQNVTFRCDPISEHNRLYWYRQTLGQGPEFLTYFQNEAQLEKSRLLSDRFSAERPKGSFSTLEIQRTEQGDSAMYLCASSFTGGHTEAFFGQGTRLTVV.

This chain joins TRBV6-2 or TRBV6-3 and TRBJ1-1; no definite D call. This CDR3 has 13 amino acids. Between the trimmed V and J ends, which lost 0 bases and 4 bases, there was a span of 6 bases. Per the germline V gene, CDR1 is MNHEY and CDR2 is SVGEGT. The DNA of the CDR3 is TGTGCCAGCAGTTACTCCCGGGGCACTGAAGCTTTCTTT. The encoded protein is CASSYSRGTEAFF.

The genes are TRBV14 and TRBJ2-2, with 7 bases lining up with TRBD1. J gave up 0 bases and V 1 base, and 5 bases lay outside the gene matches. CDR1 is SGHDN, CDR2 FVKESK, per germline. The CDR3 contains 17 residues. The CDR3 region is CASSQVGGQTNTGELFF. CDR3 sequence (DNA): TGTGCCAGCAGCCAAGTAGGGGGACAGACGAACACCGGGGAGCTGTTTTTT. Full variable domain (rest looked up from reference TRBV14 and TRBJ2-2): EAGVTQFPSHSVIEKGQTVTLRCDPISGHDNLYWYRRVMGKEIKFLLHFVKESKQDESGMPNNRFLAERTGGTYSTLKVQPAELEDSGVYFCASSQVGGQTNTGELFFGEGSRLTVL.

This clone was recorded a few times. The chain uses TRBV6-2 or TRBV6-3 and TRBJ2-7; a weak D match, TRBD1 (5 bases). CDR3 size: 16 residues. The V and J ends lost 2 bases and 3 bases respectively, with 17 bases between them. The germline gives CDR1 MNHEY, CDR2 SVGEGT. The CDR3 protein is CASSYPTQDGNYEQYF. CDR3 nucleotides: TGTGCCAGCAGTTACCCGACACAGGACGGAAACTACGAGCAGTACTTC.

This clone turned up a few times. This chain links TRBV24-1 with TRBJ2-3; 16 bases match TRBD2. Germline CDR1 KGHDR, CDR2 SFDVKD. The CDR3 length is 18 residues. J lost 4 bases, V lost 0 bases, and 3 bases had no gene match. CDR3 region: CATSDLGTSGRASDTQYF. CDR3 DNA sequence: TGTGCCACCAGTGATTTGGGGACTAGCGGGAGGGCTTCAGATACGCAGTATTTT.